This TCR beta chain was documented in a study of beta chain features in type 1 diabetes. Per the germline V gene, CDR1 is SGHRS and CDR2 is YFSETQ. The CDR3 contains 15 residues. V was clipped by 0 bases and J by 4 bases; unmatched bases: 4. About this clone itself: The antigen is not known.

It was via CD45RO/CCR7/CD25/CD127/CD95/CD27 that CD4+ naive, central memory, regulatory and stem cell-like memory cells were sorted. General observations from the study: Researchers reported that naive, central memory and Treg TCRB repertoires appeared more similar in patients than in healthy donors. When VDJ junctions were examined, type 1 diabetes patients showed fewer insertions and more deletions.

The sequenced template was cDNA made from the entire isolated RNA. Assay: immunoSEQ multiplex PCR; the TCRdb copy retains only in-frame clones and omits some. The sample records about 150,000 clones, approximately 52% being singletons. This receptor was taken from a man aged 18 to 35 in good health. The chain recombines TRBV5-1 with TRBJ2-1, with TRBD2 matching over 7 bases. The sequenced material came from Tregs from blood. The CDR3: CASSLALAEYNEQFF. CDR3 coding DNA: TGCGCCAGCAGCTTGGCGCTAGCGGAATACAATGAGCAGTTCTTC.